The T cell receptor (beta chain) described here comes from a study of cytomegalovirus exposure and HLA in healthy donors (dated by TCRdb to 2015 to 2018). At the level of the whole study: An earlier analysis of several hundred of the donors reported about 280 Gb of sequence data and roughly 120 million unique TCR beta sequences obtained from roughly 170 million T cells. Every discovery cohort repertoire had been produced on one sequencing platform. On average, about 240,000 unique TCR beta nucleotide sequences were sequenced per donor among roughly 430 genotyped donors of the cohort, with roughly 19% of those sequences being non-productive. The study combined high-throughput TCR immunosequencing, statistical association of individual TCRs with disease status, and machine learning to predict cytomegalovirus infection status. HLA typing included class I and class II loci at four-digit resolution. Roughly 300 gigabases of sequencing data and around 87 million unique TCR sequences were included in an early release covering under 650 HLA-typed donors. Alongside the repertoire data, information on donor age, sex, ethnicity and CMV serostatus was compiled. The genetic ancestry cluster associated with self-reported Caucasian donors included about 84% of the roughly 400 genotyped donors. Besides the first cohort of approximately 710 subjects, a separate validation cohort made up of 95 to 150 different subjects was used. Using immunosequencing, the study profiled T cell repertoires from 500 to 800 subjects and related those repertoires to cytomegalovirus serostatus. A later analysis re-examined previously published TCR beta repertoires from 500 to 700 donors and added high-resolution HLA genotyping to investigate patterns of TCR occurrence. Typing coverage differed by locus: A, B, C, DRB1 and DQB1 were typed in roughly 629-630 donors, DQA1 in about 550, DPA1 in roughly 590, and DPB1 in about 450. In a later genetic analysis, genome-wide SNP genotypes for about three fifths of the 666 donors were used, and that subset was treated as a discovery cohort. The study aimed to test whether signatures of past pathogen exposure could be identified by cataloging public T cell receptors. To decide whether each TCR beta V gene segment behaved as functional or pseudogenic, an earlier analysis of fewer than 750 of the donors relied on high-throughput TCR beta sequencing. Rather than using new phenotypic data, the later analysis identified candidate immune exposures from TCR beta sequences and from how often those sequences occurred across donors. Four or five DR-DQ haplotypes were handled as single units for association and clustering because linkage in the cohort was strong. Study-wide findings and limitations: Across donors, most TCR sequences were observed very rarely, whereas some public TCRs were present in many individuals. The earlier analysis of fewer than 750 of the donors excluded 15 to 20 rarely observed V segments, including chromosome 9 orphons, because counts were too low. In a later analysis, TCR association rates were found to vary across HLA loci, with the most associated TCRs seen for DRB1 alleles and the fewest for HLA-C alleles. When HLA alleles, especially DR and DQ, strongly co-occurred, attributing TCR associations to individual alleles was difficult. The authors suggested that the approach could potentially be extended to other disease states and immunological phenotypes. Several of the top co-occurrence clusters appeared to be linked to parvovirus B19, influenza, CMV and Epstein-Barr virus, according to a later analysis. Because HLA typing was unavailable for some donors at each locus, only the typed subset was used in association tests. The 87-base-pair reads could not distinguish some IMGT-functional V segments, including TRBV6-2 and TRBV6-3, so those segments were excluded. A later genetic analysis associated a missense DCLRE1C variant with V-gene and J-gene trimming of TCR beta chains, and an independent cohort replicated the association. A further reported finding was that TCR beta sequences accurately predicted the HLA-A and HLA-B alleles for most subjects in the first cohort. Correlated functional status among segregating V segments might be attributable to linkage disequilibrium, but an unknown experimental factor could not be ruled out. The study listed approximately 160 TCR beta chains as associated with cytomegalovirus. In an earlier analysis of about 550 of the donors, most TCR beta V segments were observed in productive rearrangements about 87% or about 30% of the time, broadly matching IMGT annotations. According to a later analysis, most CMV-associated TCR beta chains appeared to be HLA-restricted, and the HLA associations seemed to be driven largely by CMV exposure. A later analysis found that HLA-associated TCR beta chains were more clonally expanded and had lower generation probabilities than equally common non-associated chains. This cohort had only TCR beta chains sequenced, and the lack of alpha or paired-chain data limited which features could be detected. For the cohort, immune exposure information was limited to CMV serostatus. Three of the identified cytomegalovirus-associated TCR beta chains were confirmed in vitro to be specific for cytomegalovirus antigens. The classifier was reported to diagnose cytomegalovirus status with high specificity and sensitivity in both the original cohort and the validation cohort. Roughly uniform sequencing depth across donors was assumed in presence/absence analyses, although this assumption may not hold. In a later genetic analysis, fewer N-insertions in productive TCRs were reported among donors in an Asian-associated ancestry cluster than the approximately 670-donor mean. In a later analysis, more than 15,000 TCR beta sequences were associated with specific HLA alleles at a false discovery rate of 0.05. A cluster of highly shared sequence variants was judged likely to be a technical artifact of the sequencing pipeline.

Receptor amplification or capture employed the immunoSEQ multiplex PCR assay. For the multiplex PCR, a mixture combining 60 forward primers for TCR Vbeta segments and 13 reverse primers for TCR Jbeta segments was used. The CDR3 region of rearranged TCR beta genes was amplified from genomic DNA by a multiplex PCR assay. The amplified TCR beta libraries were sequenced on the Illumina HiSeq System as 87-base-pair reads. Regarding the original processing steps: A later analysis counted about 76 million unique TCR beta chains across the 600 to 850 repertoires, and approximately 11 million of these chains were shared by at least two donors. To remove PCR and sequencing errors, raw reads were error-corrected and collapsed into unique sequences using a nearest-neighbor algorithm that merged closely related sequences. To assign V, D and J gene segments, CDR3 sequences were aligned to IMGT reference sequences. Each retained sequence needed at least a six-nucleotide match to both a V gene segment and a J gene segment. A rearrangement was called productive if the CDR3 had no stop codons and remained in frame with V and J, and every other rearrangement was called non-productive. Following IMGT convention, CDR3 was defined as the stretch from the second conserved V-encoded cysteine to the conserved J-encoded phenylalanine. In an earlier analysis of approximately 500 of the donors, sequences lacking an unambiguous match to a single V gene segment were excluded. In an earlier analysis of a few hundred of the donors, a V segment was called functional when productive rearrangements were above 56.7%, and segregating when the standard deviation between donors exceeded 5%. A statistical classification framework was built for diagnosing cytomegalovirus status from the catalog of TCR beta chain sequences. A later analysis assigned V and J genes by comparing TCR nucleotide sequences with IMGT/GENE-DB human TR gene sequences. The TCRdist pipeline was used in a later analysis to assign CDR3 sequences and most-parsimonious VDJ recombination scenarios. In a later analysis, each TCR beta chain was defined by its CDR3 amino acid sequence together with its V-gene family, and reads lacking a unique V-gene family were excluded. In a later analysis, 550 to 650 highly shared, low-generation-probability nucleotide sequences were removed to address suspected cross-contamination and a sequencing artifact. A later analysis calculated a clonal expansion index for each public chain from normalized within-repertoire ranks of inferred template counts. Generation probabilities in a later analysis came from a VDJ recombination model fitted to out-of-frame rearrangements, and those results were checked against IGoR. In a later analysis, hypergeometric tests were used to score TCR-TCR, TCR-HLA and TCR-CMV co-occurrence, with a repertoire-size bias correction applied to TCR pairs. False discovery rates were estimated in a later analysis by permuting HLA or CMV assignments 20 times. In a later analysis, co-occurring TCRs were grouped using DBSCAN, and TCRdist sequence similarity was added for clustering within HLA-allele-positive subsets. Repertoires with fewer than 30,000 or more than 120,000 public chains were left out of co-occurrence clustering, as were a few repertoires with anomalous nucleotide sharing. TCRdb's version of the immuneACCESS table is confined to in-frame rearrangements and falls short of the full clone set. An unresolved V gene accounts for under half of the shortfall where checked; the remainder is of unknown origin. For V, J and clone size, that table is used; D and trimming come from the DNA. The sample table contains 150,000 to 200,000 clones; only one count was recorded for about 85% of them. The top ten clones comprise about 2% of the sample.

The cohort was made up of under 800 healthy bone marrow donors. At the time of sampling, every cohort member was nominally healthy, though immune exposures that went unrecorded were likely present. The donor tested CMV seropositive and was one of the 289 seropositive cohort members. Every donor gave a peripheral blood sample, and the peripheral blood mononuclear cells from that sample were used for TCR beta sequencing. The Qiagen DNeasy Blood Extraction Kit was used to extract genomic DNA from the blood cell samples. Germline trimming: 1 base from V, 5 bases from J; junction bases outside gene matches: 9. The CDR3, from cysteine to phenylalanine, totals 16 residues. Only the CDR3 portion is preserved as DNA: 48 bases, with reading frame beginning at the first base. Concerning this clone itself: Which antigen it targets is not known. No quality values exist for individual bases; no much larger clone is one base distant.

This receptor was identified in a man aged 18 to 35 in good health and CMV-seropositive. The rearrangement joined TRBV5-3 to TRBJ1-5, with 7 middle bases fitting TRBD1. TRBV5-3 is noted as an ORF with a role that remains uncertain. The sample was PBMCs. The nucleotide sequence reads TGTGCCAGAAGCTTGTCGGTGGGACAGCTCCATCAGCCCCAGCATTTT. The resulting protein is CARSLSVGQLHQPQHF.